A single sample is the source of the 14 T cell receptor beta chains below, sequenced in a study of breast tumors, draining lymph nodes, adjacent tissues. TCRdb reprocessed the multiplex PCR reads with MiXCR, giving one entry per CDR3 protein. This repertoire shows about 270,000 distinct CDR3 sequences, around 30% found once; its top ten account for about 1.2%. Axillary draining lymph nodes of breast cancer patients supplied the node samples. The sequenced material came from axillary lymph node tissue. These receptors originate from a female donor with breast cancer. Some clones in this sample may be carry-over from other donors' samples.

This clonotype showed up many times. The J gene is TRBJ1-2, the V gene TRBV19, with TRBD1 matching over 10 bases. Germline CDR1 LNHDA, CDR2 SQIVND (reference sequence). This CDR3 region has 15 residues. J lost 8 bases, V lost 5 bases, and 11 bases had no gene match. CDR3 region: CASSFPGTGADGYTF. The CDR3 DNA is TGTGCCAGTAGTTTCCCCGGGACAGGGGCTGACGGCTACACCTTC. The entire variable domain, with the rest obtained from reference TRBV19 and TRBJ1-2, is as follows: DGGITQSPKYLFRKEGQNVTLSCEQNLNHDAMYWYRQDPGQGLRLIYYSQIVNDFQKGDIAEGYSVSREKKESFPLTVTSAQKNPTAFYLCASSFPGTGADGYTFGSGTRLTVV.

This clonotype was observed at least ten times. The chain carries TRBV20-1 and TRBJ1-2; possibly TRBD1 for D (5 bases). V dropped 6 bases and J dropped 4 bases, with 15 bases sitting between them. Germline CDR1 and CDR2: DFQATT and SNEGSKA (reference sequence). The CDR3 has 13 amino acids. As DNA, the CDR3 is TGCAGTGCGCCGGATGAAGACAGCTATGGCTACACCTTC. This encodes CSAPDEDSYGYTF.

The table lists this clonotype with a few counts. This may arise from a read error, as a much more abundant clone is one base away. The V gene is TRBV9, the J gene TRBJ2-2; TRBD2 agrees at 7 bases. The CDR3 extends over 14 amino acids. Germline assignment: CDR1 SGDLS and CDR2 YYNGEE. The CDR3 loop is CASSQNLAAGELLF. CDR3 coding DNA: TGTGCCAGCAGCCAAAACCTAGCGGCCGGGGAGCTGCTTTTT.

V and J are TRBV19 and TRBJ2-3; the D gene is possibly TRBD2 (6 bases). The germline V gene has CDR1 LNHDA and CDR2 SQIVND (reference sequence). The CDR3 totals 16 residues. The ends were cut back, 3 bases at V and 0 bases at J, with 13 bases in the middle. The CDR3 is CASSILTSLSTDTQYF. CDR3 nucleotide sequence: TGTGCCAGTAGTATTCTGACTAGTCTTAGCACAGATACGCAGTATTTT.

The table lists this clonotype with many counts. The V and J genes are TRBV25-1 and TRBJ1-4; D is perhaps TRBD1 (6 bases). CDR3 length: 13 amino acids. The germline V and J ends were trimmed by 9 bases and 8 bases, with 16 bases remaining between them. Germline loops: CDR1 MGHDK, CDR2 SYGVNS. CDR3 sequence: CASGRGAGEKLFF. The CDR3 DNA reads as TGTGCCAGTGGGAGGGGGGCTGGGGAAAAACTGTTTTTT. The whole variable domain, remainder taken from reference TRBV25-1 and TRBJ1-4, is EADIYQTPRYLVIGTGKKITLECSQTMGHDKMYWYQQDPGMELHLIHYSYGVNSTEKGDLSSESTVSRIRTEHFPLTLESARPSHTSQYLCASGRGAGEKLFFGSGTQLSVL.

This clonotype was detected many times. CDR3 protein: CASSQDPGGGDTQYF. Written as DNA, the CDR3 is TGCGCCAGCAGCCAAGATCCGGGAGGGGGAGATACGCAGTATTTT. The chain joins TRBV4-1 to TRBJ2-3; 8 bases are a match to TRBD2. J lost 5 bases, V lost 0 bases, and 4 bases had no gene match. This CDR3 has 15 residues. Germline V gene data show CDR1 as MGHRA and CDR2 as YSYEKL.

About this clonotype itself: This could be a read error, since a much larger clone is one nucleotide away. The rearrangement joins TRBV20-1 to TRBJ2-7; D gene unclear. This CDR3 region has 13 residues. CDR1 is DFQATT, CDR2 SNEGSKA, per germline (reference sequence). This CDR3 is CSAPAAASYAQYF. The CDR3 DNA follows: TGCAGCGCCCCCGCGGCAGCATCCTACGCGCAGTACTTC.

This chain joins TRBV5-1 and TRBJ2-3, with a tentative D call TRBD2 (6 bases). Trimming cost V 5 bases and J 4 bases, with 14 bases left between them. Germline V gene sequence: CDR1 SGHRS, CDR2 YFSETQ. The CDR3 contains 14 residues. CDR3 residues: CASRFGSLADTQYF. The CDR3 DNA sequence: TGCGCCAGCAGGTTCGGGAGCCTCGCAGATACGCAGTATTTT.

The table lists this clonotype with many counts. The rearrangement uses TRBV10-1 and TRBJ2-3; D is perhaps TRBD2 (6 bases). Germline loops: CDR1 WNHNN, CDR2 SYGVQD (reference sequence). V shed 3 bases and J shed 5 bases, with 9 bases lying between them. The CDR3 is made up of 13 amino acids. This chain's CDR3 is CASSDGAGDTQYF. The CDR3 nucleotides are TGCGCCAGCAGTGATGGAGCGGGAGATACGCAGTATTTT.

The sample holds many counts of this clonotype. The V and J genes are TRBV20-1 and TRBJ2-6; D gene ambiguous. This CDR3 comprises 15 residues. The V end lost 0 bases, the J end lost 2 bases, and 8 bases lay between the germline ends. Germline lookup yields CDR1 DFQATT and CDR2 SNEGSKA (reference sequence). CDR3 bases: TGCAGTGCTAGAGATCCAGAGACTGGGGCCAACGTCCTGACTTTC. Amino acids: CSARDPETGANVLTF.

This clonotype was recorded at least ten times. The chain employs TRBV14 and TRBJ2-7, with 9 bases fitting TRBD2. After removal of 2 bases from V and 3 bases from J, the junction contained 11 bases not matched to a gene. Germline V lookup: CDR1 SGHDN, CDR2 FVKESK. CDR3 length: 17 residues. The CDR3 sequence: CASSQLAGLTAGYEQYF. As DNA, the CDR3 is TGTGCCAGCAGCCAACTAGCGGGGCTAACCGCGGGCTACGAGCAGTACTTC.

This clonotype was seen a handful of times. This chain connects TRBV18 to TRBJ2-5, with 10 nucleotides matching TRBD2. CDR1 KGHSH and CDR2 LQKENI come from the germline V gene. The CDR3 consists of 16 residues. Unmatched junction bases numbered 7, after V lost 4 bases and J lost 2 bases. This CDR3 is CASSQRSTSGQETQYF. CDR3 DNA sequence: TGTGCCAGCTCACAGAGGTCGACTAGCGGGCAAGAGACCCAGTACTTC. Full variable domain (outside the CDR3, taken from reference TRBV18 and TRBJ2-5): NAGVMQNPRHLVRRRGQEARLRCSPMKGHSHVYWYRQLPEEGLKFMVYLQKENIIDESGMPKERFSAEFPKEGPSILRIQQVVRGDSAAYFCASSQRSTSGQETQYFGPGTRLLVL.

The chain recombines TRBV6-5 with TRBJ2-7, with 7 nucleotides matching TRBD1. The CDR3 has 14 amino acids. The germline CDR1 and CDR2 sequences are MNHEY and SVGAGI. J was trimmed by 3 bases and V by 2 bases; bases with no gene match: 4. CDR3 nucleotide sequence: TGTGCCAGCAGTTACAGGGGGCGAGACTACGAGCAGTACTTC. As protein: CASSYRGRDYEQYF.

The sample holds one count of this clonotype. This rearrangement joins TRBV14 to TRBJ2-6, with D possibly being TRBD2 (5 bases). With 3 bases removed from V and 4 bases from J, the gap between germline ends came to 7 bases. The CDR3 contains 14 residues. Germline assignment: CDR1 SGHDN and CDR2 FVKESK. For the CDR3, the DNA is TGTGCCAGCAGCCAGCGAGGGGGGGCCAACGTCCTGACTTTC. Residues: CASSQRGGANVLTF.